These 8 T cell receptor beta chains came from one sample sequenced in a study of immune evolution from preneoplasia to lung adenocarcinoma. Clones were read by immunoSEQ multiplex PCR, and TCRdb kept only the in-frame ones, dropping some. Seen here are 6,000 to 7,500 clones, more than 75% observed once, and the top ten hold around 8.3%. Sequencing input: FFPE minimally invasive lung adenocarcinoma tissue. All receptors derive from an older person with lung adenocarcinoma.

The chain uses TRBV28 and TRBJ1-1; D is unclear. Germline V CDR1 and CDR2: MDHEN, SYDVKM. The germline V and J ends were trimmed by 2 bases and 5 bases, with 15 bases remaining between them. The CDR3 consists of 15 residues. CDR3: CASSLGGSLLTEAFF. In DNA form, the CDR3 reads TGTGCCAGCAGTTTAGGCGGCAGTCTGTTGACTGAAGCTTTCTTT.

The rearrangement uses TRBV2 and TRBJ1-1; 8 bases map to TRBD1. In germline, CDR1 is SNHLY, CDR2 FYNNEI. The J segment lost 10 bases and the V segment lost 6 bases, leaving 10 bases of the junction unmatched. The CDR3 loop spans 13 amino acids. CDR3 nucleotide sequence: TGTGCCAGCAGACCCCCACTAGGACAGGGAGCTTTCTTT. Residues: CASRPPLGQGAFF.

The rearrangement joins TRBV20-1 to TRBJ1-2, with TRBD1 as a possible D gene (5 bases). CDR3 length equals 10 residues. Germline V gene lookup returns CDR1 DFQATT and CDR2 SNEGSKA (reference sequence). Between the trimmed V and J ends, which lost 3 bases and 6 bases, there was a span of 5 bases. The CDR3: CSARGDGYTF. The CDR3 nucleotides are TGCAGTGCTAGGGGGGATGGCTACACCTTC.

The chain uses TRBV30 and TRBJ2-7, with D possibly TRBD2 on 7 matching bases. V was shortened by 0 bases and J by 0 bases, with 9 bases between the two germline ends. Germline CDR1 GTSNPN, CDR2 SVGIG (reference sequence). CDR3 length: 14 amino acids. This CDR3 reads CAWSVRGGSYEQYF. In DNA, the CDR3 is TGTGCCTGGAGTGTAAGGGGGGGCTCCTACGAGCAGTACTTC.

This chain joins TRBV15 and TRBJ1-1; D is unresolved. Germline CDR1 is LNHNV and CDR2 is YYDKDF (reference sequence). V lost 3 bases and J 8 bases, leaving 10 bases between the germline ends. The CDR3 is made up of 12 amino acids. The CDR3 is CATSRTVSEAFF. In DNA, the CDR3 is TGTGCCACCAGCAGGACTGTATCCGAAGCTTTCTTT. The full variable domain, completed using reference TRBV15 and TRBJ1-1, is DAMVIQNPRYQVTQFGKPVTLSCSQTLNHNVMYWYQQKSSQAPKLLFHYYDKDFNNEADTPDNFQSRRPNTSFCFLDIRSPGLGDTAMYLCATSRTVSEAFFGQGTRLTVV.

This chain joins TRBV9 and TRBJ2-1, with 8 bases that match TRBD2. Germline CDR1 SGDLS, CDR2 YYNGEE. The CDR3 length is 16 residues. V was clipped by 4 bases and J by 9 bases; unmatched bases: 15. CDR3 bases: TGTGCCAGCAGCATTGGACTAGCCCCCCTCAGGGGTGAGCAGTTCTTC. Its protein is CASSIGLAPLRGEQFF.

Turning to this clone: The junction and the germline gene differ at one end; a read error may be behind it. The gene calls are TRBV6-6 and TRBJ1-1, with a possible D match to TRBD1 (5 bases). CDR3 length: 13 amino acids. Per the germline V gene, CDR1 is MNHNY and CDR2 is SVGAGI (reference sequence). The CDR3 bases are TGTGCCAGCAGTTACTCGACAGTCACTGAAGCTTTCTTC. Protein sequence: CASSYSTVTEAFF.

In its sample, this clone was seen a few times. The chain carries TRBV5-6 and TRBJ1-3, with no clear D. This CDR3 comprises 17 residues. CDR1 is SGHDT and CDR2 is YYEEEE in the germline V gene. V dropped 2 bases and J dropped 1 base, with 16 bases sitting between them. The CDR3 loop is CASSLFQRRISGNTIYF. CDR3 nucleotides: TGTGCCAGCAGCTTATTTCAGAGACGGATTTCTGGAAACACCATATATTTT.